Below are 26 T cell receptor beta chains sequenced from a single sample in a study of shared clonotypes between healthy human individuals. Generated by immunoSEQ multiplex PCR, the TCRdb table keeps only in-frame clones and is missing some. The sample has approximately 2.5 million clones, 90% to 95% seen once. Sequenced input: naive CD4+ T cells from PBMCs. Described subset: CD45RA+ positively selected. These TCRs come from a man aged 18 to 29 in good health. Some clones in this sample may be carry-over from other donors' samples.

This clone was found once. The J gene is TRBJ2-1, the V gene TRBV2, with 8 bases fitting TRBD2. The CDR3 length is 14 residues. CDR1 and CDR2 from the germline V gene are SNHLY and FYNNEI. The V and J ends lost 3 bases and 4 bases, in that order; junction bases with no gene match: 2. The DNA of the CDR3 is TGTGCCAGCAGTGAGGTAGCGGGGTACAATGAGCAGTTCTTC. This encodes CASSEVAGYNEQFF.

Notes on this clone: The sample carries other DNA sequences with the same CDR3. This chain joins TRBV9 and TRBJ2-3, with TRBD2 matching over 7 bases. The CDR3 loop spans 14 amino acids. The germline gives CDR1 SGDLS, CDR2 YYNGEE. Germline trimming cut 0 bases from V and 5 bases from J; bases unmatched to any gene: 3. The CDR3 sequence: CASSVASGIDTQYF. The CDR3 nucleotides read TGTGCCAGCAGCGTAGCTAGCGGTATAGATACGCAGTATTTT.

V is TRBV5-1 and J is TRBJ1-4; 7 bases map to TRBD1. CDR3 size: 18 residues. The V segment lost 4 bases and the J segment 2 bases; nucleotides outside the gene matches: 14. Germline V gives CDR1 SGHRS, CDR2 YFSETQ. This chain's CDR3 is CASSRQGGSPYTNEKLFF. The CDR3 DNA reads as TGCGCCAGCAGCCGCCAAGGGGGCAGCCCTTATACTAATGAAAAACTGTTTTTT.

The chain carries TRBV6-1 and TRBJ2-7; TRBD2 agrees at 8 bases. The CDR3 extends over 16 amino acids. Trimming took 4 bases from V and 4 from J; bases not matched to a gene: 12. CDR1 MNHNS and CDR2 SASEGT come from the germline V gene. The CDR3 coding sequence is TGTGCCAGCAGTGTGGCCGTGGGACTAGGCTTTTACGAGCAGTACTTC. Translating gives CASSVAVGLGFYEQYF.

The DNA for the CDR3 is TGTGCCAGCAGTGGCCCGGACAGGGTAACTGAAGCTTTCTTT. Translation: CASSGPDRVTEAFF. This rearrangement joins TRBV28 to TRBJ1-1; TRBD1 matches 8 bases. The germline gives CDR1 MDHEN, CDR2 SYDVKM. V lost 5 bases and J lost 5; bases outside the gene matches: 7. The CDR3 is made up of 14 amino acids. The full variable domain, with the rest looked up from reference TRBV28 and TRBJ1-1, is DVKVTQSSRYLVKRTGEKVFLECVQDMDHENMFWYRQDPGLGLRLIYFSYDVKMKEKGDIPEGYSVSREKKERFSLILESASTNQTSMYLCASSGPDRVTEAFFGQGTRLTVV.

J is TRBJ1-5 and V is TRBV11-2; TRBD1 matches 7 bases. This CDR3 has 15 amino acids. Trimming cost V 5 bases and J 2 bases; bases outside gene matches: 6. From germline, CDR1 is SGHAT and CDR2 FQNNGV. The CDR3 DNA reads TGTGCCAGCAGCCGCTCTGACAGGGGCAATCAGCCCCAGCATTTT. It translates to CASSRSDRGNQPQHF.

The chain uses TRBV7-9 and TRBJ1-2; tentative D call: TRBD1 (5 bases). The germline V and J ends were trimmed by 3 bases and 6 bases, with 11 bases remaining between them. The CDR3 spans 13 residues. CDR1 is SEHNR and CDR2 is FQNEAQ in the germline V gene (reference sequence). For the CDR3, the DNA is TGTGCCAGCAGCTTTGGGGGAGGGGATGGCTACACCTTC. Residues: CASSFGGGDGYTF.

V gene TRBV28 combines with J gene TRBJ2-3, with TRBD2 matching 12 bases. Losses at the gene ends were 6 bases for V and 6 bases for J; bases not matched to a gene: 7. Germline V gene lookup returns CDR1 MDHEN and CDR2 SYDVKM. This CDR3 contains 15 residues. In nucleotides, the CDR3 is TGTGCCAGCAGGCGATCTAGCGGGAGGGCCGATACGCAGTATTTT. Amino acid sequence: CASRRSSGRADTQYF.

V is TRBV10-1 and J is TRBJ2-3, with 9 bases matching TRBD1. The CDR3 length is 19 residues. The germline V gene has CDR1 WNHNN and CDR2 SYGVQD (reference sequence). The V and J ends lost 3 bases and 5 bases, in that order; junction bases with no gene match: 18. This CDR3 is CASSDPNIRQGEVIDTQYF. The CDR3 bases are TGCGCCAGCAGTGACCCTAATATCCGACAGGGGGAGGTAATAGATACGCAGTATTTT.

In DNA form, the CDR3 reads TGTGCCAGCAGCTTGCAGGGTGCGGACGAGCAGTACTTC. This gives the protein CASSLQGADEQYF. This chain links TRBV5-6 with TRBJ2-7; TRBD1 is a possible D gene (5 bases). Between the trimmed V and J ends, which lost 1 base and 5 bases, there was a span of 10 bases. The CDR3 runs to 13 residues. From germline, CDR1 is SGHDT and CDR2 YYEEEE.

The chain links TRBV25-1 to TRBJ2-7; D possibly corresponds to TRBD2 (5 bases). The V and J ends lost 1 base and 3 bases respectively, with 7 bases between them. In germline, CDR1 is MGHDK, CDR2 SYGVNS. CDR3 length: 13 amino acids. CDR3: CASSEFEGYEQYF. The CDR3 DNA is TGTGCCAGCAGTGAATTCGAGGGCTACGAGCAGTACTTC.

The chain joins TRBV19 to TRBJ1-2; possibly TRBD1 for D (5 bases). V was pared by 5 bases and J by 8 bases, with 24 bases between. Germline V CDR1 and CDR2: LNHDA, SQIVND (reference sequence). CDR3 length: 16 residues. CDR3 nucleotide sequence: TGTGCCAGTAGTTTTGACAGACTTCAAGCTAAAGGAGGCTACACCTTC. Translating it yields CASSFDRLQAKGGYTF. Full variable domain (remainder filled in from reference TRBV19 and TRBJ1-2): DGGITQSPKYLFRKEGQNVTLSCEQNLNHDAMYWYRQDPGQGLRLIYYSQIVNDFQKGDIAEGYSVSREKKESFPLTVTSAQKNPTAFYLCASSFDRLQAKGGYTFGSGTRLTVV.

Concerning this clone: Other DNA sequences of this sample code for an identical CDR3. The CDR3 nucleotides are TGTGCCAGCAGCTTAGAGGGCGGGGAGCAGTACTTC. This codes for CASSLEGGEQYF. The chain joins TRBV7-9 to TRBJ2-7, with D perhaps TRBD2 (5 bases). Germline CDR1 SEHNR, CDR2 FQNEAQ (reference sequence). This CDR3 has 12 amino acids. Trimming pared 1 base from V and 7 bases from J, leaving 8 bases between.

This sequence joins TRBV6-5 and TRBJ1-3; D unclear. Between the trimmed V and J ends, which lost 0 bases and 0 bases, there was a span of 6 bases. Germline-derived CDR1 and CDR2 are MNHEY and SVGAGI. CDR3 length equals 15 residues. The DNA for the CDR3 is TGTGCCAGCAGTTACTCGCCGGGCTCTGGAAACACCATATATTTT. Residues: CASSYSPGSGNTIYF.

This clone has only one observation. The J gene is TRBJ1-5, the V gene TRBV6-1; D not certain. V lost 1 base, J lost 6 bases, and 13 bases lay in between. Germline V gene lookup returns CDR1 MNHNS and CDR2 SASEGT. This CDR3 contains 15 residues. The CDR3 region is CASSEGVVAGQPQHF. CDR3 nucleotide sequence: TGTGCCAGCAGTGAAGGAGTTGTAGCGGGTCAGCCCCAGCATTTT.

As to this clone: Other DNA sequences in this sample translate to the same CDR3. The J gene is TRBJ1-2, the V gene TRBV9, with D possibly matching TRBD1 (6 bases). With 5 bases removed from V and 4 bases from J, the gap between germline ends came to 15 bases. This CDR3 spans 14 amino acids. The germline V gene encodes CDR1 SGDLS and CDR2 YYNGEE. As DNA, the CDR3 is TGTGCCAGCAGTCCGGGAGGACAGACCTATGGCTACACCTTC. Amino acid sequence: CASSPGGQTYGYTF.

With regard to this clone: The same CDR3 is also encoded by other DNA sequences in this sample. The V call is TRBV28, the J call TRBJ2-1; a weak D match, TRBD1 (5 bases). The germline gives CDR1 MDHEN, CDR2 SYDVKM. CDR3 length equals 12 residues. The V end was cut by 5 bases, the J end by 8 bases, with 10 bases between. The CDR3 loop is CASSATGHEQFF. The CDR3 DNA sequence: TGTGCCAGCAGTGCCACAGGCCATGAGCAGTTCTTC.

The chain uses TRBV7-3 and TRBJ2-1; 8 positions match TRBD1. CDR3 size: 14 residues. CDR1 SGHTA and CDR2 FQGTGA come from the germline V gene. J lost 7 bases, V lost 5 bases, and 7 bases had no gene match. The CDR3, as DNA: TGTGCCAGCAGCCCCCGGACAGGGCCTAATGAGCAGTTCTTC. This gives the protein CASSPRTGPNEQFF.

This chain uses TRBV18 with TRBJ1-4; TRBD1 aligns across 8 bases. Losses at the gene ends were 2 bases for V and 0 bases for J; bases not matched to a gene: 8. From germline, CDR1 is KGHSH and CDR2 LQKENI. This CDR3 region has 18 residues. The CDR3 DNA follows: TGTGCCAGCTCACCAAAGAGACAGGGGATCGCAACTAATGAAAAACTGTTTTTT. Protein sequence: CASSPKRQGIATNEKLFF.

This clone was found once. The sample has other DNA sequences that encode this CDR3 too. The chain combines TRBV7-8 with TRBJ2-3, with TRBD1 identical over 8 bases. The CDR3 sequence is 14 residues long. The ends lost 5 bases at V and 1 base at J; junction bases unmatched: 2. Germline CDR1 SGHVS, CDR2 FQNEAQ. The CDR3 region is CASSLDRGTDTQYF. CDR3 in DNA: TGTGCCAGCAGCCTGGACAGGGGCACAGATACGCAGTATTTT.

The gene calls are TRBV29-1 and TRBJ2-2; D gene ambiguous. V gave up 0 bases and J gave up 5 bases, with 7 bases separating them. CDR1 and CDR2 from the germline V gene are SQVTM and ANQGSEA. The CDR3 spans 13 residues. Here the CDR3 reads CSVEDHGTGELFF. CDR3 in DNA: TGCAGCGTTGAAGATCATGGAACCGGGGAGCTGTTTTTT.

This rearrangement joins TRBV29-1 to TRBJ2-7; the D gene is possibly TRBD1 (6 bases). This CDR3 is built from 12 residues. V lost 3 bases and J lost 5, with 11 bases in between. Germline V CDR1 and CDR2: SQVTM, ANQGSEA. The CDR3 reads CSVDFPGDEQYF. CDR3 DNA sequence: TGCAGCGTTGATTTTCCAGGGGACGAGCAGTACTTC.

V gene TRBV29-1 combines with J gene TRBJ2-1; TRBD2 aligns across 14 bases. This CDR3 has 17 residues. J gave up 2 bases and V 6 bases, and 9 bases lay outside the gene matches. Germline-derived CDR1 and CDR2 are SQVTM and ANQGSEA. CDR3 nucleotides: TGCAGCGTCGCGGGACTAGCGGGAGAGCGCCCCTACAATGAGCAGTTCTTC. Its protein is CSVAGLAGERPYNEQFF.

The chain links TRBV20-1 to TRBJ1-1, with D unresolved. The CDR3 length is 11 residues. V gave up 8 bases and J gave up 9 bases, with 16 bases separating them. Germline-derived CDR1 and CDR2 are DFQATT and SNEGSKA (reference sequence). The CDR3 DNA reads TGCAGTCCTACCCCCAAAAAACAAGCTTTCTTT. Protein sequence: CSPTPKKQAFF.

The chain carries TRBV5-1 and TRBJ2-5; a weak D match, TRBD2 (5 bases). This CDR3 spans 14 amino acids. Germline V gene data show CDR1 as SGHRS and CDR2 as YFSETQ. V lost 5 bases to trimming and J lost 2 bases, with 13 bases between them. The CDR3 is CASRERTDQETQYF. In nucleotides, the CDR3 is TGCGCCAGCAGAGAGCGGACGGATCAAGAGACCCAGTACTTC. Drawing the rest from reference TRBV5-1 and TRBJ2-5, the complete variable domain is KAGVTQTPRYLIKTRGQQVTLSCSPISGHRSVSWYQQTPGQGLQFLFEYFSETQRNKGNFPGRFSGRQFSNSRSEMNVSTLELGDSALYLCASRERTDQETQYFGPGTRLLVL.

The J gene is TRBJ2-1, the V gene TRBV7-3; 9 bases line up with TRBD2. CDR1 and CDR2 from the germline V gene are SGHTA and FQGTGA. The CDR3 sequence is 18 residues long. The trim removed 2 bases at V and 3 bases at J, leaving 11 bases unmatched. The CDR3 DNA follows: TGTGCCAGCAGCTTAGGGTCGGCGGGAGGGTTTGGCTACAATGAGCAGTTCTTC. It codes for CASSLGSAGGFGYNEQFF.